The sequence of this T cell receptor beta chain was determined in a study of T cells in localized non-small cell lung cancer. Study outcomes and limitations: Uninvolved adjacent lung showed the highest T cell clonality, exceeding tumor. The tumor had only one region sequenced, so heterogeneity remains possible. Greater T cell density in blood accompanied longer overall survival. Adjacent lung exhibited a median of approximately 59 among the 100 most abundant tumor clones.

TCRdb's copy holds only in-frame clones and misses some; the assay was immunoSEQ multiplex PCR. The table has approximately 35,000 clones, over 80% seen once; the top ten hold about 1.9%. This CDR3 contains 15 residues. CDR1 is LNHDA, CDR2 SQIVND, per germline (reference sequence). Trimming stripped 7 bases from V and 7 bases from J, with 19 bases between. In regard to this clone: Its antigen is unknown.

The sample here was peripheral blood, taken before any cancer treatment. The chain is built from TRBV19 and TRBJ1-4; D not resolved. The sequence was collected from a female donor over 55 with stage I lung adenocarcinoma. In DNA, the CDR3 is TGTGCCAGTACAACCATCGGAGGTGGAGGTGAAAAACTGTTTTTT. As protein: CASTTIGGGGEKLFF.